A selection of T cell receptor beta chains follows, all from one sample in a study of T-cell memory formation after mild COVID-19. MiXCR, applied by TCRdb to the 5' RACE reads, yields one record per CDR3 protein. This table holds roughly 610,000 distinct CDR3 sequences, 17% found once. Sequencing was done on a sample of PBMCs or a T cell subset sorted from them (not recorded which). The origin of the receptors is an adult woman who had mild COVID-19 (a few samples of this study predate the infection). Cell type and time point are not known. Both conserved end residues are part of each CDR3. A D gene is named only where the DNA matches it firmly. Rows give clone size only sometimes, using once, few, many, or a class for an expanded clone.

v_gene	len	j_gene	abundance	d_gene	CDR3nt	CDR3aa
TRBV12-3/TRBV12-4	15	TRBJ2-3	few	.	TGTGCCAGCAGTTTACGGGGCGGGATCGGGAATACGCAGTATTTT	CASSLRGGIGNTQYF
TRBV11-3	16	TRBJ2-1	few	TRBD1	TGTGCCAGCAGCAACATACCGGGACAGGGAAACAATGAGCAGTTCTTC	CASSNIPGQGNNEQFF
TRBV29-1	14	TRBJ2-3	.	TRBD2	TGCAGCGCTGTTAAAGCGGGAGGACTGGATACGCAGTATTTT	CSAVKAGGLDTQYF
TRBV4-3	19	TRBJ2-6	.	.	TGCGCCAGCAGCCAACGGAGTGACTGGGGAGTTTTTGGGGCCAACGTCCTGACTTTC	CASSQRSDWGVFGANVLTF
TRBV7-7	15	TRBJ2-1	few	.	TGTGCCAGCAGCCTAAATGGAGCTCCGGGGGATGAGCAGTTCTTC	CASSLNGAPGDEQFF
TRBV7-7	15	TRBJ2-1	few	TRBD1	TGTGCCAGCAGCCCGGACAGGGTGTGGTACAATGAGCAGTTCTTC	CASSPDRVWYNEQFF
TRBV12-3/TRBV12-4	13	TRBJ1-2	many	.	TGTGCCAGCAGTTTAAGGCAGGGAGGCGGCTACACCTTC	CASSLRQGGGYTF
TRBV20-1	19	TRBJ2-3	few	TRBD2	TGCAGTGCTAGAATTGGGGCGGGGCGAATTAGCGGGAACACAGATACGCAGTATTTT	CSARIGAGRISGNTDTQYF
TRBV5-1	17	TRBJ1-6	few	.	TGCGCCAGCAGCTTGGATCCAGGGAGCTCCTATAATTCACCCCTCCACTTT	CASSLDPGSSYNSPLHF
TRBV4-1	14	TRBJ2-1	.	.	TGCGCCAGCAGCCCACACAGGGATTACAATGAGCAGTTCTTC	CASSPHRDYNEQFF
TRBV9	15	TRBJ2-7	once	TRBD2	TGTGCCAGCAGCGAGACGCCTAGCGGGACCTACGAGCAGTACTTC	CASSETPSGTYEQYF
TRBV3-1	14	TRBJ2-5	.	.	TGTGCCAGCAGCCAAGATCTGGCGGGCCAGACCCAGTACTTC	CASSQDLAGQTQYF
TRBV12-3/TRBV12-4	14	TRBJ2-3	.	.	TGTGCCAGCGGCCGAGCGGGTCTGGTAGATACGCAGTATTTT	CASGRAGLVDTQYF
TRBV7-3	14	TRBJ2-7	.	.	TGTGCCAGCAGCCCCTCCTTGGGTGGCTACGAGCAGTACTTC	CASSPSLGGYEQYF
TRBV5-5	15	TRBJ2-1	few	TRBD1	TGTGCCAGCAGCATTGGACAGGGCCGGTACAATGAGCAGTTCTTC	CASSIGQGRYNEQFF
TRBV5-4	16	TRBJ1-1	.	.	TGTGCCAGCAGCTTGGGGGGGGCGCGTCCGAACACTGAAGCTTTCTTT	CASSLGGARPNTEAFF
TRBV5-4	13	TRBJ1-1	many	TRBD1	TGTGCCAGCAGCAGGACAGGGGTGGCTGAAGCTTTCTTT	CASSRTGVAEAFF
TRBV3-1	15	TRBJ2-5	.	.	TGTGCCAGCAGCCCGGGACACGGGGGACGAGAGACCCAGTACTTC	CASSPGHGGRETQYF
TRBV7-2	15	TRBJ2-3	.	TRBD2	TGTGCCAGCAGCCACCCGGCGGGAGGGATATATACGCAGTATTTT	CASSHPAGGIYTQYF
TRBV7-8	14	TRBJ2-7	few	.	TGTGCCAGCAGCCCGCAGGGAAGAGGCTACGAGCAGTACTTC	CASSPQGRGYEQYF
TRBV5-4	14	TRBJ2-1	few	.	TGTGCCAGCAGCTCTCGGGACACCTACAATGAGCAGTTCTTC	CASSSRDTYNEQFF
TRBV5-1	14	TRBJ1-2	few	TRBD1	TGCGCCAGCAGCATCGACAGGGGGCAGCATGGCTACACCTTC	CASSIDRGQHGYTF
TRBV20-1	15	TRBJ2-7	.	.	TGCAGTGCTAGAGAGGAGGGCTTCTGGGGGTACGAGCAGTACTTC	CSAREEGFWGYEQYF
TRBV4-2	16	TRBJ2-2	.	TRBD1	TGTGCCAGCAGCCAAGATAGAGGACAGGGGGCCGGGGAGCTGTTTTTT	CASSQDRGQGAGELFF
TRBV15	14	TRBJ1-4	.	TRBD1	TGTGCCACCAGCATAGGGGGCGATAATGAAAAACTGTTTTTT	CATSIGGDNEKLFF
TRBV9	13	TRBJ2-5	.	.	TGTGCCAGCAGCTCATCGTCCGGAGAGACCCAGTACTTC	CASSSSSGETQYF
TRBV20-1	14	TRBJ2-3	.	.	TGCAGTGCTAGAGTAGCGGTAGCCACAGATACGCAGTATTTT	CSARVAVATDTQYF
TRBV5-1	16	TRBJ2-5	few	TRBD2	TGCGCCAGCAGCCCGACTAGCGGGGGCCTTCAAGAGACCCAGTACTTC	CASSPTSGGLQETQYF
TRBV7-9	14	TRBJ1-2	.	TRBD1	TGTGCCAGCAGTCGTACAGGGGCCTCCTATGGCTACACCTTC	CASSRTGASYGYTF